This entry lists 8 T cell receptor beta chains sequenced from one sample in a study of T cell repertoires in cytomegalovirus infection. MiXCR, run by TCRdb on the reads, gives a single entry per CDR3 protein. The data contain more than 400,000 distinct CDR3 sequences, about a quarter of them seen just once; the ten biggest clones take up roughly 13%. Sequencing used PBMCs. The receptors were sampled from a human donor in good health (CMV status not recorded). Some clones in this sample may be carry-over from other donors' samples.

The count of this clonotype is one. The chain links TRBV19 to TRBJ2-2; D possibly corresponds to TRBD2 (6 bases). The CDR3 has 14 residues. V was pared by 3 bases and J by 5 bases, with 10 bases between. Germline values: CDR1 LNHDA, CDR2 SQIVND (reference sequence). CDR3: CASSIGRSTGELFF. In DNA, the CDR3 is TGTGCCAGTAGTATCGGGAGAAGTACCGGGGAGCTGTTTTTT.

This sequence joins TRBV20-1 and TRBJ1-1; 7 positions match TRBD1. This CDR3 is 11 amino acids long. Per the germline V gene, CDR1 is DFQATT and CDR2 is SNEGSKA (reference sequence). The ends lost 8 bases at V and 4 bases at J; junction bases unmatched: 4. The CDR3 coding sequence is TGCAGTCCACAGGGGCCCACTGAAGCTTTCTTT. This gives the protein CSPQGPTEAFF.

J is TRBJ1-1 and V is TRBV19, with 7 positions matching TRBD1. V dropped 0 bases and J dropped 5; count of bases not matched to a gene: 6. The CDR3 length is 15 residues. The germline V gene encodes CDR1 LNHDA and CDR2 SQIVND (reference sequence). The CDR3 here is CASSIEQGGNTEAFF. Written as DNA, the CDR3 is TGTGCCAGTAGTATAGAGCAAGGGGGCAATACTGAAGCTTTCTTT.

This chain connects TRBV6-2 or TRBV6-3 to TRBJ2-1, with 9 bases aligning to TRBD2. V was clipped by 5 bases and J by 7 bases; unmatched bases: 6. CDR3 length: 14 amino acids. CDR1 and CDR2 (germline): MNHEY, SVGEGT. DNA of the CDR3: TGTGCCAGCAGTCAGCCTAGCGGGAAAAATGAGCAGTTCTTC. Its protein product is CASSQPSGKNEQFF.

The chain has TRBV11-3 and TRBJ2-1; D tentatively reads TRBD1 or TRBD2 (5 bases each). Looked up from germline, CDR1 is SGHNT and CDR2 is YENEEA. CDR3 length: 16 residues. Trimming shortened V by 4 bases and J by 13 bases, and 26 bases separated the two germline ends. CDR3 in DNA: TGTGCCAGCAGCTCGCGGGCCACCCTCAAAGTAGGGGTCCAGTTCTTC. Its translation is CASSSRATLKVGVQFF.

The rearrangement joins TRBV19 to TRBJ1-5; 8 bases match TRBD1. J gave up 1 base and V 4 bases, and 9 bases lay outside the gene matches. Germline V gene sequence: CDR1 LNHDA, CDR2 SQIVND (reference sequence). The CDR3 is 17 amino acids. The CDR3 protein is CASSRSGGLGSNQPQHF. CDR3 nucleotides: TGTGCCAGTAGTAGGTCAGGGGGCCTTGGGAGCAATCAGCCCCAGCATTTT. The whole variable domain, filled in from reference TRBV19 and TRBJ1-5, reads DGGITQSPKYLFRKEGQNVTLSCEQNLNHDAMYWYRQDPGQGLRLIYYSQIVNDFQKGDIAEGYSVSREKKESFPLTVTSAQKNPTAFYLCASSRSGGLGSNQPQHFGDGTRLSIL.

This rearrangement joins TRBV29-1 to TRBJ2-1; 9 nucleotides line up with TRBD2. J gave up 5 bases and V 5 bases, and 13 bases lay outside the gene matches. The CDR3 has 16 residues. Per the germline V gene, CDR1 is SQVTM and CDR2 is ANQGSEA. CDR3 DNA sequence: TGCAGCGTTAGGGTCCCGGGACTAGCACTTAACAATGAGCAGTTCTTC. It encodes CSVRVPGLALNNEQFF.

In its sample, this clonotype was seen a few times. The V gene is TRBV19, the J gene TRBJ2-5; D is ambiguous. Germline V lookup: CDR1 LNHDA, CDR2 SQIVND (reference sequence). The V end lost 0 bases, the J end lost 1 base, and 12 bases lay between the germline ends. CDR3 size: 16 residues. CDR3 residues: CASSIDSPGAQETQYF. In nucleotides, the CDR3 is TGTGCCAGTAGTATAGATTCACCTGGCGCCCAAGAGACCCAGTACTTC.